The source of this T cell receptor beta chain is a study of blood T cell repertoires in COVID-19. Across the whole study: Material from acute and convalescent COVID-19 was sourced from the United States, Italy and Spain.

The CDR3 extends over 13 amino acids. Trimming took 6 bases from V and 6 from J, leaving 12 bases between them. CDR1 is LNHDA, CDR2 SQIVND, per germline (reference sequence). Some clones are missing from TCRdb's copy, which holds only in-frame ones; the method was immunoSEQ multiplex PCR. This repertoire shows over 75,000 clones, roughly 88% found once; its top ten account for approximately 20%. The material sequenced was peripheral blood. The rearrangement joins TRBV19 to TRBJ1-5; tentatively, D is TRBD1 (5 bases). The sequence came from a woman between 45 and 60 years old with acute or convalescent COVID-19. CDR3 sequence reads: CASSQDRFQPQHF. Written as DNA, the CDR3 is TGTGCCAGTAGCCAAGACAGATTTCAGCCCCAGCATTTT.